Each of the 19 T cell receptor beta chains below was sequenced from the same sample in a study of cytomegalovirus exposure and HLA in healthy donors. Both 60 Vbeta primers and 13 Jbeta primers went into the PCR. TCRdb keeps only in-frame clones here, not all; method: immunoSEQ multiplex PCR. This sample has over 150,000 clones, with more than 65% found just once. The sequenced material came from PBMCs. These receptors were collected from a girl aged 5-17 years in good health and CMV-seropositive.

The rearrangement links TRBV11-3 to TRBJ2-7; TRBD1 agrees at 8 bases. The V and J ends lost 5 bases and 3 bases, in that order; junction bases with no gene match: 9. Germline lookup yields CDR1 SGHNT and CDR2 YENEEA. This CDR3 contains 15 residues. CDR3 in amino acids: CASSLSGGTNYEQYF. The CDR3 nucleotides read TGTGCCAGCAGCCTCTCAGGGGGCACCAACTACGAGCAGTACTTC.

The gene calls are TRBV4-1 and TRBJ2-2, with TRBD2 identical over 13 bases. The CDR3 is 18 amino acids. CDR1 is MGHRA and CDR2 is YSYEKL in the germline V gene. The ends lost 3 bases at V and 4 bases at J; junction bases unmatched: 8. In DNA, the CDR3 is TGCGCCAGCAGCCAGGGACTAGCGGGGCCTCGCGGCACCGGGGAGCTGTTTTTT. It codes for CASSQGLAGPRGTGELFF.

J is TRBJ2-1 and V is TRBV5-4, with 7 bases aligning to TRBD1. CDR3 length: 16 amino acids. Germline CDR1 SGHNT, CDR2 YYREEE (reference sequence). The V segment lost 2 bases and the J segment 0 bases; nucleotides outside the gene matches: 5. Here the CDR3 DNA reads TGTGCCAGCAGCTTAGGACAGGACAGCTCCTACAATGAGCAGTTCTTC. Protein product: CASSLGQDSSYNEQFF.

Comments on this clone: A read error may produce the germline difference seen at one junction end. The chain carries TRBV29-1 and TRBJ1-2, with 9 bases fitting TRBD1. The germline gives CDR1 SQVTM, CDR2 ANQGSEA. The CDR3 covers 14 residues. The CDR3 nucleotides read TGCAGCGTCGAAGACAGGGGGGCTAACTATGGCTACACCTTC. Residues: CSVEDRGANYGYTF.

This clone was counted a few times. The V gene is TRBV7-2, the J gene TRBJ1-5; tentative D call: TRBD1 (5 bases). Trimming pared 1 base from V and 4 bases from J, leaving 17 bases between. CDR3 length: 17 amino acids. The V gene's germline CDR1 is SGHTA and CDR2 FQGNSA. DNA for the CDR3: TGTGCCAGCAGCTTAGGCCCGGGACTAGGGAGGAATCAGCCCCAGCATTTT. Protein product: CASSLGPGLGRNQPQHF.

The CDR3 loop reads CASSQGGTAQNEKLFF. The CDR3 bases are TGCGCCAGCAGCCAAGGTGGAACAGCCCAGAATGAAAAACTGTTTTTT. V usage is TRBV4-3 and J usage is TRBJ1-4; no clear D. Per the germline V gene, CDR1 is LGHNA and CDR2 is YSLEER. V was cut by 1 base and J by 5 bases, with 14 bases left in between. The CDR3 totals 16 residues.

This clone has just a few counts. The chain links TRBV5-1 to TRBJ1-4, with D unresolved. The CDR3 consists of 15 residues. Trimming took 0 bases from V and 0 from J, leaving 6 bases between them. Looked up from germline, CDR1 is SGHRS and CDR2 is YFSETQ. The DNA for the CDR3 is TGCGCCAGCAGCTTGGAGCCCTCAACTAATGAAAAACTGTTTTTT. It specifies CASSLEPSTNEKLFF.

The count of this clone is one. This CDR3 reads CASAPWTGSYNEQFF. CDR3 coding DNA: TGTGCCAGCGCTCCCTGGACTGGATCCTACAATGAGCAGTTCTTC. The rearrangement joins TRBV7-9 to TRBJ2-1, with D possibly being TRBD2 (5 bases). CDR3 length: 15 residues. Germline CDR1 and CDR2: SEHNR and FQNEAQ (reference sequence). Trimming pared 8 bases from V and 1 base from J, leaving 15 bases between.

The rearrangement joins TRBV5-6 to TRBJ2-7; TRBD1 matches at 9 bases. V was pared by 2 bases and J by 3 bases, with 6 bases of the junction left unmatched. From germline, CDR1 is SGHDT and CDR2 YYEEEE. This CDR3 is built from 15 residues. CDR3 coding DNA: TGTGCCAGCAGCTTTGAACAGGGGGCGTACTACGAGCAGTACTTC. It yields the protein CASSFEQGAYYEQYF.

This rearrangement joins TRBV10-3 to TRBJ1-3, with a tentative D call TRBD1 (6 bases). The CDR3 length is 16 residues. Trimming shortened V by 4 bases and J by 0 bases, and 13 bases separated the two germline ends. Germline CDR1 is ENHRY and CDR2 is SYGVKD. The CDR3: CAISGRTATSGNTIYF. CDR3 bases: TGTGCCATCAGTGGCCGGACAGCCACCTCTGGAAACACCATATATTTT.

The gene calls are TRBV7-2 and TRBJ1-3; D is perhaps TRBD1 (6 bases). Germline lookup yields CDR1 SGHTA and CDR2 FQGNSA. V was pared by 5 bases and J by 2 bases, with 13 bases between. The CDR3 is made up of 15 amino acids. The CDR3 coding sequence is TGTGCCAGCAGCCTATCCCGGGACACTGGAAACACCATATATTTT. It codes for CASSLSRDTGNTIYF.

The V and J genes are TRBV20-1 and TRBJ2-7, with D tentatively TRBD2 (7 bases). CDR1 is DFQATT, CDR2 SNEGSKA, per germline (reference sequence). V dropped 3 bases and J dropped 6 bases, with 9 bases sitting between them. This CDR3 is built from 11 residues. CDR3 amino acids: CSARGGAEQYF. In DNA, the CDR3 is TGCAGTGCTAGGGGGGGGGCCGAGCAGTACTTC.

V is TRBV11-2 and J is TRBJ2-5; perhaps TRBD2 as D (6 bases). The J call is doubtful: the DNA matches TRBJ2-7 better. The CDR3 spans 14 residues. Germline lookup yields CDR1 SGHAT and CDR2 FQNNGV. CDR3 nucleotide sequence: TGTGCCAGCAGCTTAGTCGGGCAGGGAGGCGAGCAGTACTTC. Translated: CASSLVGQGGEQYF.

This clone has only one observation. This chain joins TRBV5-4 and TRBJ2-1; weak D call: TRBD2 (6 bases). Germline V gene data show CDR1 as SGHNT and CDR2 as YYREEE (reference sequence). Between the trimmed V and J ends, which lost 4 bases and 7 bases, there was a span of 12 bases. The CDR3 loop spans 13 amino acids. The CDR3 loop is CASSATGRNEQFF. CDR3 DNA sequence: TGTGCCAGCAGCGCTACGGGGAGGAATGAGCAGTTCTTC.

This clone was seen more than once but under ten times. The chain employs TRBV10-2 and TRBJ2-7, with D maybe TRBD1 (6 bases). The CDR3 consists of 16 residues. V gave up 2 bases and J gave up 2 bases, with 16 bases separating them. Germline values: CDR1 WSHSY, CDR2 SAAADI. CDR3 in amino acids: CASSEGKQGPTYEQYF. In nucleotides, the CDR3 is TGCGCCAGCAGTGAGGGCAAACAGGGCCCTACCTACGAGCAGTACTTC.

This clone was observed a handful of times. V and J are TRBV27 and TRBJ2-5; no reliable D call. The germline CDR1 and CDR2 sequences are MNHEY and SMNVEV (reference sequence). Trimming removed 5 bases from V and 0 bases from J, with 4 bases in between. This CDR3 has 12 residues. The CDR3 reads CASSPNQETQYF. The CDR3, as DNA: TGTGCCAGCAGTCCCAACCAAGAGACCCAGTACTTC.

The chain couples TRBV15 to TRBJ2-7; 11 bases map to TRBD1. With V trimmed by 0 bases and J by 2 bases, 3 bases remained unmatched. Germline loops: CDR1 LNHNV, CDR2 YYDKDF (reference sequence). The CDR3 has 16 amino acids. The CDR3 loop is CATSRDKGQGAYEQYF. The CDR3 region has the DNA TGTGCCACCAGCAGAGATAAGGGACAGGGGGCCTACGAGCAGTACTTC. The variable domain in full, completed from reference TRBV15 and TRBJ2-7, reads DAMVIQNPRYQVTQFGKPVTLSCSQTLNHNVMYWYQQKSSQAPKLLFHYYDKDFNNEADTPDNFQSRRPNTSFCFLDIRSPGLGDTAMYLCATSRDKGQGAYEQYFGPGTRLTVT.

This chain connects TRBV21-1 to TRBJ2-3; whether TRBD2, the table's D call, matches the DNA was not checked. TRBV21-1 is tagged as a pseudogene. This CDR3 region has 14 residues. The CDR3 sequence is CARRQRGVPDTQYF. CDR3 nucleotides: TGTGCCAGACGCCAGCGGGGGGTCCCGGATACGCAGTATTTT.

A single count supports this clone. V gene TRBV30 combines with J gene TRBJ1-5; tentatively, D is TRBD1 (5 bases). CDR3 length: 17 residues. CDR1 and CDR2 from the germline V gene are GTSNPN and SVGIG (reference sequence). Trimming took 0 bases from V and 4 from J, leaving 19 bases between them. The CDR3 spells CAWSVPDFWGFNQPQHF. The CDR3 bases are TGTGCCTGGAGTGTACCCGACTTTTGGGGCTTTAATCAGCCCCAGCATTTT.